The 3 T cell receptor beta chains in this list originate from one sample, sequenced in a study of T cells after yellow fever vaccination. MiXCR was run by TCRdb on the 5' RACE reads, yielding one entry per CDR3 protein. The sample yields just under 600,000 distinct CDR3 sequences, approximately 15% seen once. The sequences come from PBMCs, collected on the day of the yellow fever booster vaccination. These receptors came from a man aged 30 to 45 who received the YFV17D yellow fever vaccine.

This clonotype was counted a few times. This chain joins TRBV7-9 and TRBJ2-1; possibly TRBD2 for D (5 bases). CDR3 size: 14 residues. Trimming removed 7 bases from V and 9 bases from J, with 19 bases in between. Germline lookup yields CDR1 SEHNR and CDR2 FQNEAQ (reference sequence). In DNA, the CDR3 is TGTGCCAGCACCTACCAGGACTCCCTCAGTGAGCAGTTCTTC. Its translation is CASTYQDSLSEQFF.

This clonotype was counted at least ten times. The chain carries TRBV12-3 or TRBV12-4 and TRBJ2-7, with a possible D match to TRBD2 (5 bases). Deletions cut 1 base from V and 2 bases from J, with 9 bases between. CDR3 size: 14 residues. CDR3 DNA: TGTGCCAGCAGTTTAGACAAGGGAGCCTACGAGCAGTACTTC. Its protein product is CASSLDKGAYEQYF.

There are a few counts of this clonotype. The rearrangement uses TRBV18 and TRBJ2-7; no definite D call. The germline CDR1 and CDR2 sequences are KGHSH and LQKENI. The length of the CDR3 is 16 residues. The V end was cut by 3 bases, the J end by 6 bases, with 21 bases between. For the CDR3, the DNA is TGTGCCAGCTCACCTCCCTTTGTTAGTCTGTCATCCGAGCAGTACTTC. Translating it yields CASSPPFVSLSSEQYF.